The clone carrying this T cell receptor (beta chain) was seen once. The CDR3 has 12 residues. Germline CDR1 SGHTA, CDR2 FQGNSA. V was cut by 5 bases and J by 6 bases, with 11 bases left in between. Original processing methods: From reference gene primer amplification, estimates of nucleated cell counts were derived. Sequenced by immunoSEQ multiplex PCR; TCRdb stores in-frame clones only, minus some. V and J calls and clone size are those listed in that table; D and trimming were worked out from the DNA. The sample gives approximately 110,000 clones, roughly 82% of which show up once; around 5% is in the top ten. This record comes from a study of blood T cell repertoires in COVID-19. Study overall: The origin of the acute and convalescent COVID-19 samples was the United States, Italy and Spain. T cells, B-cell-depleted T cells, or PBMCs supplied cDNA or gDNA.

This receptor was taken from a human donor in a cohort sampled during active COVID-19. This rearrangement joins TRBV7-2 to TRBJ2-7, with D possibly matching TRBD2 (5 bases). The sequenced material came from peripheral blood. The CDR3 protein is CASSTYRGEQYF. CDR3 nucleotide sequence: TGTGCCAGCAGCACCTACCGGGGCGAGCAGTACTTC.